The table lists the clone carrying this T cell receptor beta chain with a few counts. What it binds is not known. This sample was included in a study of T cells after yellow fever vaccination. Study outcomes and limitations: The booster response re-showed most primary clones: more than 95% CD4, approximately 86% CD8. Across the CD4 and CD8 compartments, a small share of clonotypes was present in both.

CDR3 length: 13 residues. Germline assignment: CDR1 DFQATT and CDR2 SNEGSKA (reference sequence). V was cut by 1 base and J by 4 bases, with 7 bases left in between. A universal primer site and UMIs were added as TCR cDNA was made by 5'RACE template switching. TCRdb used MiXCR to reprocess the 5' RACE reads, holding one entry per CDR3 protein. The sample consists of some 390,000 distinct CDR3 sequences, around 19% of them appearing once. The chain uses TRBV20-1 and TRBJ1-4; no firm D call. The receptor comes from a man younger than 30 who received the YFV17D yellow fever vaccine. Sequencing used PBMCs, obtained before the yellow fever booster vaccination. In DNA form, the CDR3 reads TGCAGTGCTAGAGGGGTGGTTAATGAAAAACTGTTTTTT. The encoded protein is CSARGVVNEKLFF.